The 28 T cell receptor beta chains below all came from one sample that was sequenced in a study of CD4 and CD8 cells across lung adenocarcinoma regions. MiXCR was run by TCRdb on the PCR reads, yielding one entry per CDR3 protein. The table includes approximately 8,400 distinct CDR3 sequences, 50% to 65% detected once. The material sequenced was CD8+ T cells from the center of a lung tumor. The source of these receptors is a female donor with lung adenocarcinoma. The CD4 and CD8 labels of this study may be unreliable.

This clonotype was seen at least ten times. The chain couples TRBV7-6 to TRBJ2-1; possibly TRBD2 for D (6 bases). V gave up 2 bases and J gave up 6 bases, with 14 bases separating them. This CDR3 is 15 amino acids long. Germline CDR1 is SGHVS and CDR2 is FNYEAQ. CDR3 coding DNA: TGTGCCAGCAGCTTACAACCCCAGGGAGGCAATGAGCAGTTCTTC. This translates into CASSLQPQGGNEQFF.

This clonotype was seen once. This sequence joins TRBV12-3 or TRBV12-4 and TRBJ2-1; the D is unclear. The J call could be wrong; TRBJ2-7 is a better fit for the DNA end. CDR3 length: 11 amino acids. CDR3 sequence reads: CASSSGPEQYF. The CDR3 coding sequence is TGTGCCAGCAGCTCAGGCCCCGAGCAGTACTTC.

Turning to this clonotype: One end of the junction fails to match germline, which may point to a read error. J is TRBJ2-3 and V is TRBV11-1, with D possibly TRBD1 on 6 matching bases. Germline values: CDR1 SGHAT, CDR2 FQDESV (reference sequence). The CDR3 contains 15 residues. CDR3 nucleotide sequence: TGTGCCGGGGGCTTAGGGGGTCCAGAAGCAGAGACGCAGTATTTC. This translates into CAGGLGGPEAETQYF. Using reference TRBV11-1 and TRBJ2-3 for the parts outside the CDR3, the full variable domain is EAEVAQSPRYKITEKSQAVAFWCDPISGHATLYWYRQILGQGPELLVQFQDESVVDDSQLPKDRFSAERLKGVDSTLKIQPAELGDSAMYLCAGGLGGPEAETQYFGPGTRLTVL.

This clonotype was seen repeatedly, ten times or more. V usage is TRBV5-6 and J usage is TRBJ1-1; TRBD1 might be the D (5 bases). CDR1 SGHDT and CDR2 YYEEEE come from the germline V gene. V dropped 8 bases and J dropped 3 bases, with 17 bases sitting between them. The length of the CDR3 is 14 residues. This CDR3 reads CASHAYRWDTEAFF. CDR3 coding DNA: TGTGCCAGTCACGCCTACAGGTGGGACACTGAAGCTTTCTTT.

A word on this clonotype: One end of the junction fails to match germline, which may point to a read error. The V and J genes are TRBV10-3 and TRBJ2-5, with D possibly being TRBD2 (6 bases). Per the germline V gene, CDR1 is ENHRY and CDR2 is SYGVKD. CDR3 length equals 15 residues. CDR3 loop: CAAGTGGNGEDTQYF. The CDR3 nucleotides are TGTGCCGCGGGGACTGGCGGCAACGGCGAAGATACCCAGTACTTC.

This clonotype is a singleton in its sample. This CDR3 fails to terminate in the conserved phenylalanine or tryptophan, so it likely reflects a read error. CDR3 protein: CASSEEPLRGETQFL. The CDR3 DNA follows: TGTGCCAGCAGTGAAGAGCCCCTGCGGGGGGAGACCCAGTTCTTG. J is TRBJ2-5 and V is TRBV6-1; 8 bases are shared with TRBD2. The J call may be wrong; the DNA end is better matched by TRBJ2-1. Germline CDR1 is MNHNS and CDR2 is SASEGT. The CDR3 totals 15 residues.

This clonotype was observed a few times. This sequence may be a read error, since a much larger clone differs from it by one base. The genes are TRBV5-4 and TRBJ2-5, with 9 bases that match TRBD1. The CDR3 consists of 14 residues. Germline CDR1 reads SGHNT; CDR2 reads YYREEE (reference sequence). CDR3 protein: CVSSKQGATETQYF. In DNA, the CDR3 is TGTGTCAGCAGCAAACAGGGGGCCACAGAGACCCAGTACTTC.

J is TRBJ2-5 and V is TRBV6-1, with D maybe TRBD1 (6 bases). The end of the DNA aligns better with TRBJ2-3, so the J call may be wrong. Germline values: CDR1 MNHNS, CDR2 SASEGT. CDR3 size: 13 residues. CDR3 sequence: CASGGQSQDTQYF. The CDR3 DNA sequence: TGTGCCAGCGGCGGACAGAGCCAAGATACGCAGTATTTT.

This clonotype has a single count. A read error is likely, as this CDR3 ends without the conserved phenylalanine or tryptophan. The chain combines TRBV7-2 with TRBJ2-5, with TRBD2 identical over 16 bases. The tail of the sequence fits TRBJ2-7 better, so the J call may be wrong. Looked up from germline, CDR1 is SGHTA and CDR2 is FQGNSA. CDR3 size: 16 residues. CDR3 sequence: CASSLGLAGGVYEQYY. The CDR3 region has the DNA TGTGCCAGCAGTTTGGGACTAGCGGGAGGGGTATACGAGCAGTACTAC.

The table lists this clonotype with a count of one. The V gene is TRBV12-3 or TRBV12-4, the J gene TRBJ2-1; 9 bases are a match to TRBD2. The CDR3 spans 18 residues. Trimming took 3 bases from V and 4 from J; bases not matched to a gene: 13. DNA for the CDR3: TGTGCCAGCAGTTTGGTCGTGTCGACTAGCGGTGAATACAATGAGCAGTTCTTC. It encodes CASSLVVSTSGEYNEQFF.

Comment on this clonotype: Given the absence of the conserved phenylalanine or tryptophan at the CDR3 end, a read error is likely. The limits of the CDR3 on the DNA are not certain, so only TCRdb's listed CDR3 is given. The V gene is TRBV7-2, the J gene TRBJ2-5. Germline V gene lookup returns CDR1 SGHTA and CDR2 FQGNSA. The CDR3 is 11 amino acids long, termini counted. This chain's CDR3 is CASSQRQTQHS.

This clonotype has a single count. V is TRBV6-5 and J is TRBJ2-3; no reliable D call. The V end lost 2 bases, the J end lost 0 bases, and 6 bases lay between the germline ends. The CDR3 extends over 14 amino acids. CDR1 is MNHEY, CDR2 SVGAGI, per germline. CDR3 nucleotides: TGTGCCAGCAGTTACAGTTTTAGCACAGATACGCAGTATTTT. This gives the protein CASSYSFSTDTQYF.

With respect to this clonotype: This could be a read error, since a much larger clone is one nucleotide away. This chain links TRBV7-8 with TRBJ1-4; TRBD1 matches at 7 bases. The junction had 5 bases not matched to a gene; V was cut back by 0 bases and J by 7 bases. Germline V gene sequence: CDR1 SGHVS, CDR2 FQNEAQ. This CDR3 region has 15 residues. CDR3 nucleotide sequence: TGTGCCAGCAGCTTAGCGTCGACAGGGACTGAAAAACTGTTTTTT. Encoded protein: CASSLASTGTEKLFF.

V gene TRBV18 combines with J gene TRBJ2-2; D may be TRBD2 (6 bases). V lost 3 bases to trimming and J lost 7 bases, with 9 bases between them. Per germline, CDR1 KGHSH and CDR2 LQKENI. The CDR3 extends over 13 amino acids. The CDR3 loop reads CASSPRRGGELFF. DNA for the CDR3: TGTGCCAGCTCACCTCGGAGGGGCGGGGAGCTGTTTTTT.

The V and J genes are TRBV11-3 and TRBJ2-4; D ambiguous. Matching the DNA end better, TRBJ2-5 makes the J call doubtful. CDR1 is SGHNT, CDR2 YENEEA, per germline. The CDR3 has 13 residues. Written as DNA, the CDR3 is TGTGCCAGCAGCCGCGGAGACGGGGAGACCCAGTACTTC. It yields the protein CASSRGDGETQYF.

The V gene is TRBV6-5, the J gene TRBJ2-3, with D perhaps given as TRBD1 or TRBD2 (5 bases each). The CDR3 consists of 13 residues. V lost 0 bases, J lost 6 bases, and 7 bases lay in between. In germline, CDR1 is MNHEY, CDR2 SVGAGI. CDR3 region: CASSYSGVDTQYF. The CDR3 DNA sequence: TGTGCCAGCAGTTACTCGGGGGTGGATACGCAGTATTTT.

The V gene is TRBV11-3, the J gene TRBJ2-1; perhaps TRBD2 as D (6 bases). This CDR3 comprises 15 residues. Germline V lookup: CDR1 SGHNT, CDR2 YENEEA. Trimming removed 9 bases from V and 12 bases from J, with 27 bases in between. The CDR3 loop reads CARGRRTMGRGAQFF. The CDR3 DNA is TGTGCCAGGGGCCGCAGGACTATGGGCAGAGGTGCGCAGTTCTTC.

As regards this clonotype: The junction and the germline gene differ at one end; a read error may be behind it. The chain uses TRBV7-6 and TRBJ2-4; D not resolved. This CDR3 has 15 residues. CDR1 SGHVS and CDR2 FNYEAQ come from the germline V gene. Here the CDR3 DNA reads TGTGCCAGCGGCTTAGAGGTGGAAGCCGAAAACACTCAGTACTTC. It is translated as CASGLEVEAENTQYF. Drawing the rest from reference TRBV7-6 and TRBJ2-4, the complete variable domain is GAGVSQSPRYKVTKRGQDVALRCDPISGHVSLYWYRQALGQGPEFLTYFNYEAQQDKSGLPNDRFSAERPEGSISTLTIQRTEQRDSAMYRCASGLEVEAENTQYFGAGTRLSVL.

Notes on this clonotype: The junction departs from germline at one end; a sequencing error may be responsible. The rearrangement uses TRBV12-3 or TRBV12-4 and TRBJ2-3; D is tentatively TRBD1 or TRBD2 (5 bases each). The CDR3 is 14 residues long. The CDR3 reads CARRWGRDGETQYF. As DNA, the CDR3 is TGTGCGAGGCGCTGGGGCCGGGACGGAGAGACCCAGTATTTC.

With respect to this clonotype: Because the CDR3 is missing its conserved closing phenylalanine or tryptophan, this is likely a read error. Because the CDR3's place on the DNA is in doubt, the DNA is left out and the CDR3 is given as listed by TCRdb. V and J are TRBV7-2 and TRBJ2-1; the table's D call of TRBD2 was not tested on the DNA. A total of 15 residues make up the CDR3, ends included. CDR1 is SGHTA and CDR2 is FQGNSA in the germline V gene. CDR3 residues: CASSLAGDSPLHFGN.

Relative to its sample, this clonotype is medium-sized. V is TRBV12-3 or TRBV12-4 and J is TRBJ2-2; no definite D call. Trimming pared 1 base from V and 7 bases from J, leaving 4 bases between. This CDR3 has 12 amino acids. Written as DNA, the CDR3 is TGTGCCAGCAGTTTAGGAGGCGGGGAGCTGTTTTTT. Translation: CASSLGGGELFF.

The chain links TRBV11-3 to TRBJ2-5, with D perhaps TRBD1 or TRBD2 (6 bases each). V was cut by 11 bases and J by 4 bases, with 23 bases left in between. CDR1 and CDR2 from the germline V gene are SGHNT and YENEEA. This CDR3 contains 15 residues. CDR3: CAGGLGRGDTETQYF. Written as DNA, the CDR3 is TGTGCCGGGGGGCTAGGGCGCGGTGACACAGAGACCCAGTACTTC.

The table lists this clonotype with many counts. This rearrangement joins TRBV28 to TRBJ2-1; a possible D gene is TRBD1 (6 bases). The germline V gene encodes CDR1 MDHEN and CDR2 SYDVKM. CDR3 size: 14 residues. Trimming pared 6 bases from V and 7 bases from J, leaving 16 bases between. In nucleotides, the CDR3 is TGTGCCAGCAGGACACCACAGGGAAAGAATGAGCAGTTCTTC. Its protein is CASRTPQGKNEQFF.

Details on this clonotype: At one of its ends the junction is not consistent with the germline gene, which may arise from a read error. CDR3 sequence: CASRLPWGTNTQYF. The CDR3 nucleotides are TGTGCCAGCAGGTTACCGTGGGGCACAAATACGCAGTATTTC. V gene TRBV7-2 combines with J gene TRBJ2-4; D may be TRBD1 (5 bases). Germline V CDR1 and CDR2: SGHTA, FQGNSA. CDR3 length: 14 amino acids.

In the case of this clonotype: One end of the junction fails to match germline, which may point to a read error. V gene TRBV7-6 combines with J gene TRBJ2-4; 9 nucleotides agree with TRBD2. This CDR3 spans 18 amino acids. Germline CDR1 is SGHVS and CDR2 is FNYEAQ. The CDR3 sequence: CASSSAEGAGGDKNTQYF. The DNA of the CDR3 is TGTGCCAGCAGCTCCGCGGAGGGAGCGGGGGGAGACAAAAACACTCAGTACTTC.

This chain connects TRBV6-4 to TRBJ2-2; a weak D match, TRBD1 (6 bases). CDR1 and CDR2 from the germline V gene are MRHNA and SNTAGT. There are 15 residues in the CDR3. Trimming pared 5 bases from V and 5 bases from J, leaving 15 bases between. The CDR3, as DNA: TGTGCCAGCAGTCCCAGTTCAGGGGCTACCGGGGAGCTGTTTTTT. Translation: CASSPSSGATGELFF.

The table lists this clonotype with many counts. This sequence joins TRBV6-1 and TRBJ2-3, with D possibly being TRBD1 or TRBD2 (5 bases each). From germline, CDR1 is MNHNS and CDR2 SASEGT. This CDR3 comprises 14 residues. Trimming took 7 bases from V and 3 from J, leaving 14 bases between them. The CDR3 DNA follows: TGTGCCAGCATACTACCAGAGGGGACAGATACGCAGTATTTT. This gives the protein CASILPEGTDTQYF.

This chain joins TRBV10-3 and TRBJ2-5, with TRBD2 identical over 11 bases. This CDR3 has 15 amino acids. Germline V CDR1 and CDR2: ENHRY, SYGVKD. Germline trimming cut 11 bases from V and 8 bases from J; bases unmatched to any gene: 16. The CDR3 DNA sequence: TGTGCCGGGGGGACTAGCGGCCACGGCCCAGATACCCAGTACTTC. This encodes CAGGTSGHGPDTQYF.